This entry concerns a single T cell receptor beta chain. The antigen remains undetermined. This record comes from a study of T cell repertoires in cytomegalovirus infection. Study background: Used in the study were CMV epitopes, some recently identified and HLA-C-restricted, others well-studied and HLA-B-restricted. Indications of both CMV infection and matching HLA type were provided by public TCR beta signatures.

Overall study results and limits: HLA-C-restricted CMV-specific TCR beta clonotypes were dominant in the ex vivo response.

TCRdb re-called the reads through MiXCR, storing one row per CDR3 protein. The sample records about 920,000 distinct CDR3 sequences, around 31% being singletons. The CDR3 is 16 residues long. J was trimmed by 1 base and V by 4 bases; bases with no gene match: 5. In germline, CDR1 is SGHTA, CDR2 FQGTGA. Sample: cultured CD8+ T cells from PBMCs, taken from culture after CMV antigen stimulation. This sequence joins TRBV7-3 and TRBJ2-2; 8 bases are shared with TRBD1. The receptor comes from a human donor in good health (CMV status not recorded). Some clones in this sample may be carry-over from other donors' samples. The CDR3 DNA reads TGTGCCAGCAGCTCCGCCGGGACAGGGAACACCGGGGAGCTGTTTTTT. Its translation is CASSSAGTGNTGELFF.